This T cell receptor beta chain was sequenced in a study of T cells in Graves' hyperthyroidism and ophthalmopathy. Study observations and caveats: In simple terms, a model built on 13 V-J features told ophthalmopathy apart from stable hyperthyroidism.

CDR3 length: 13 residues. Germline loops: CDR1 KGHDR, CDR2 SFDVKD. Germline trimming cut 3 bases from V and 9 bases from J; bases unmatched to any gene: 6. From RNA transcripts, TCR beta CDR3 regions were amplified. TCR CDR3 regions were first amplified by RT-PCR with HTBI primers. In TCRdb, the multiplex PCR reads were re-called with MiXCR into one record per CDR3 protein. The table records around 300,000 distinct CDR3 sequences, roughly an eighth of them present only once. At least ten counts were recorded for this clonotype. Its matching antigen is unknown. Material for sequencing was blood. This receptor was obtained from a woman between 40 and 55 years old with Graves' hyperthyroidism. The V call is TRBV24-1, the J call TRBJ1-2, with TRBD1 identical over 7 bases. The CDR3 DNA reads TGTGCCACCAGTGATGGACAGGTTAATCGCTACACCTTC. It yields the protein CATSDGQVNRYTF.